This note documents a single T cell receptor beta chain sequence. The data were taken from a study of Ad26.COV2.S vaccination and SARS-CoV-2 variants. Method: immunoSEQ multiplex PCR; TCRdb's copy keeps in-frame clones and lacks some. The sample has 380,000 or so clones, around 89% seen once. Per germline, CDR1 MNHNS and CDR2 SASEGT. This CDR3 has 16 residues. The V gene end was trimmed by 4 bases and the J gene end by 5 bases; junction bases not matched to a gene: 8. The treatment was: around 19 received Ad26.COV2.S at low or high dose, single or two shots; about 5 received placebo; per-sample allocation not given. Following the first vaccine or placebo injection, samples were taken on day 63.

The sample here was peripheral blood, taken in a trial of Ad26.COV2.S vaccine versus placebo. This rearrangement joins TRBV6-1 to TRBJ1-6; 7 bases are a match to TRBD1. The sequence was collected from a person between 18 and 60 years old who received the Ad26.COV2.S COVID-19 vaccine or a placebo. This CDR3 reads CASSVTGTVNNSPLHF. CDR3 coding DNA: TGTGCCAGCAGTGTTACCGGGACAGTGAATAATTCACCCCTCCACTTT.